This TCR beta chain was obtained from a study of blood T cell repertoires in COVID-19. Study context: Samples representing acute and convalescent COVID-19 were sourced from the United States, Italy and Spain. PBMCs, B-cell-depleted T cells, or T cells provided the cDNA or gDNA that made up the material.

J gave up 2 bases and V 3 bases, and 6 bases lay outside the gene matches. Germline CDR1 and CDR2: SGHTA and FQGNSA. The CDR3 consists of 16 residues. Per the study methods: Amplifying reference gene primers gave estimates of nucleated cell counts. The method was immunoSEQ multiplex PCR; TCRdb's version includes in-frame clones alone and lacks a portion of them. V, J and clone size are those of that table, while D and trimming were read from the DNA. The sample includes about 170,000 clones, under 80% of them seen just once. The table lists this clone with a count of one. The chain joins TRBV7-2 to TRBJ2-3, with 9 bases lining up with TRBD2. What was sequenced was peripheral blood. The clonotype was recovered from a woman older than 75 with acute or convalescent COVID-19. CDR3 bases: TGTGCCAGCAGCTTTAGGCTAGCGGGGACCACAGATACGCAGTATTTT. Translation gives CASSFRLAGTTDTQYF.